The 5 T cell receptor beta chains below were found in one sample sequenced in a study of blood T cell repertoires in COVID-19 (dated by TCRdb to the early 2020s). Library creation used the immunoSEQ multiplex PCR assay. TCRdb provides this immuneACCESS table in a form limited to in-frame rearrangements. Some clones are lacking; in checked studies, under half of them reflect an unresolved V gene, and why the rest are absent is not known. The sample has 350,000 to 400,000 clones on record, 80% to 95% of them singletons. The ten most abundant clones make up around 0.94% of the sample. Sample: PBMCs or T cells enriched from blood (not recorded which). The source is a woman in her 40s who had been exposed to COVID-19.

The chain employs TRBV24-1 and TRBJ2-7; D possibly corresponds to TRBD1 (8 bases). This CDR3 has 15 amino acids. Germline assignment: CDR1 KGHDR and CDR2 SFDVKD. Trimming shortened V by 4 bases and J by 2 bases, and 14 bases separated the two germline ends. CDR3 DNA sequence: TGTGCCACCAGTGAGAATACAGGGGGGGCCTACGAGCAGTACTTC. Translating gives CATSENTGGAYEQYF.

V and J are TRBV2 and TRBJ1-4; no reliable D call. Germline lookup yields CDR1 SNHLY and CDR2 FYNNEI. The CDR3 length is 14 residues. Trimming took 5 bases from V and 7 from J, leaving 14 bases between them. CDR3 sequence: CASSSNLVGEKLFF. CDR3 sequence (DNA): TGTGCCAGCAGTTCGAACCTCGTCGGTGAAAAACTGTTTTTT.

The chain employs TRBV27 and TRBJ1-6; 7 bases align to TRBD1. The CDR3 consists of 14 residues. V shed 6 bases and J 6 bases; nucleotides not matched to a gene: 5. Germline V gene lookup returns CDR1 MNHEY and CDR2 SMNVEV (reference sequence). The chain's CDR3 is CASRTGTLNSPLHF. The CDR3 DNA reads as TGTGCCAGCAGGACAGGGACCCTTAATTCACCCCTCCACTTT.

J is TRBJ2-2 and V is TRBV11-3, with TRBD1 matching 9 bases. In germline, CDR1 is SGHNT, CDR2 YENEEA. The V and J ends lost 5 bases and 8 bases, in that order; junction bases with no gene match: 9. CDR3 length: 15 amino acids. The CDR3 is CASSPHTGGGGELFF. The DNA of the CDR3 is TGTGCCAGCAGCCCTCACACAGGGGGCGGAGGGGAGCTGTTTTTT.

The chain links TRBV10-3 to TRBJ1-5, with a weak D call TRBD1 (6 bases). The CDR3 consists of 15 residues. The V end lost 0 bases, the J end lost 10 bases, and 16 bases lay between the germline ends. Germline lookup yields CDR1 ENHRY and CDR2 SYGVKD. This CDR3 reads CAISESEQGPDPQHF. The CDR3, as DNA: TGTGCCATCAGTGAGTCCGAACAGGGACCGGATCCCCAGCATTTT.